These T cell receptor beta chains were read from a single sample in a study of T cells in Graves' hyperthyroidism and ophthalmopathy. TCRdb used MiXCR to reprocess the multiplex PCR reads, holding one entry per CDR3 protein. The table lists 300,000 to 500,000 distinct CDR3 sequences, about 15% of them singletons. The sample taken for sequencing was blood. These receptors were obtained from a woman in her twenties or thirties with Graves' hyperthyroidism. CDR3s include the opening cysteine and the closing phenylalanine or tryptophan. A D gene is named only where the DNA matches it firmly. Rows may omit the clone size; those that give it use once, few, many or a size class.

clone size | D gene | J gene | V gene | CDR3 protein | CDR3 DNA
many | TRBD2 | TRBJ2-3 | TRBV5-6 | CASSSWGTSGRAGDTQYF | TGTGCCAGCAGCTCTTGGGGAACTAGCGGGAGGGCCGGAGATACGCAGTATTTT
many | - | TRBJ2-1 | TRBV12-3/TRBV12-4 | CASSLEQESKQFF | TGTGCCAGCAGTTTAGAACAGGAGAGTAAGCAGTTCTTC
once | TRBD2 | TRBJ2-3 | TRBV7-9 | CASSMPSGRAADTQYF | TGTGCCAGCAGCATGCCTAGCGGGAGGGCGGCAGATACGCAGTATTTT
- | - | TRBJ1-4 | TRBV6-4 | CASRLRDSLDEKLFF | TGTGCCAGCAGACTAAGAGACAGTCTGGACGAAAAACTGTTTTTT
- | TRBD2 | TRBJ2-7 | TRBV20-1 | CSAFGTSRSYEQYF | TGCAGTGCTTTCGGGACTAGTCGGTCCTACGAGCAGTACTTC
few | - | TRBJ2-1 | TRBV20-1 | CSARIPSANSYNEQFF | TGCAGTGCTAGGATCCCTAGTGCGAATTCCTACAATGAGCAGTTCTTC
few | - | TRBJ1-2 | TRBV25-1 | CASSEMEYGYTF | TGTGCCAGCAGTGAAATGGAATATGGCTACACCTTC
many | - | TRBJ1-5 | TRBV28 | CASSSPNQPQHF | TGTGCCAGCAGTTCTCCAAATCAGCCCCAGCATTTT
many | TRBD2 | TRBJ2-7 | TRBV2 | CASRRTSGRAADEQYF | TGTGCCAGCAGGCGGACTAGCGGGAGGGCTGCGGACGAGCAGTACTTC
few | - | TRBJ1-1 | TRBV20-1 | CSALGGTSNTEAFF | TGCAGTGCCCTCGGGGGGACCTCGAACACTGAAGCTTTCTTT
- | - | TRBJ1-2 | TRBV24-1 | CATSDYRVEYGYTF | TGTGCCACCAGTGATTACAGGGTGGAATATGGCTACACCTTC
few | - | TRBJ1-5 | TRBV2 | CASRMTDYSNQPQHF | TGTGCCAGCAGGATGACAGATTATAGCAATCAGCCCCAGCATTTT
once | TRBD2 | TRBJ2-5 | TRBV5-6 | CASSLDASGRSETQYF | TGTGCCAGCAGCTTGGACGCTAGCGGGAGATCAGAGACCCAGTACTTC
- | TRBD2 | TRBJ2-7 | TRBV4-2 | CASSRQGGTSGTGEQYF | TGTGCCAGCAGTCGACAGGGGGGGACTAGCGGGACGGGCGAGCAGTACTTC
- | TRBD1 | TRBJ2-3 | TRBV28 | CASSFNRGLTDTQYF | TGTGCCAGCAGTTTTAACAGGGGGCTTACAGATACGCAGTATTTT
- | - | TRBJ2-2 | TRBV28 | CASSLDLLGELFF | TGTGCCAGCAGTTTGGATCTGCTCGGGGAGCTGTTTTTT
once | - | TRBJ1-2 | TRBV4-1 | CASSQDPDRGGGGYGYTF | TGCGCCAGCAGCCAAGATCCCGACCGTGGCGGGGGGGGATATGGCTACACCTTC
- | TRBD1 | TRBJ1-6 | TRBV3-1 | CASSRRTRQGGNSPLHF | TGTGCCAGCAGCCGAAGAACGCGACAGGGGGGAAATTCACCCCTCCACTTT
- | TRBD2 | TRBJ2-3 | TRBV30 | CAGSLAGSTDTQYF | TGTGCCGGTTCACTAGCGGGAAGCACAGATACGCAGTATTTT
many | TRBD2 | TRBJ2-5 | TRBV28 | CASSILQRELETQYF | TGTGCCAGCAGTATTCTTCAGCGGGAGTTAGAGACCCAGTACTTC
- | - | TRBJ2-4 | TRBV6-1 | CASSERIAKNIQYF | TGTGCCAGCAGTGAAAGGATAGCCAAAAACATTCAGTACTTC
few | TRBD2 | TRBJ2-3 | TRBV5-1 | CASSLSGSLPDTQYF | TGCGCCAGCAGCTTAAGCGGGAGTTTACCAGATACGCAGTATTTT
- | - | TRBJ2-2 | TRBV7-2 | CASSLNQGSTGELFF | TGTGCCAGCAGCTTAAACCAGGGATCCACCGGGGAGCTGTTTTTT
many | TRBD2 | TRBJ2-1 | TRBV7-8 | CASSYLAGASGEQFF | TGTGCCAGCAGCTATCTAGCGGGAGCCTCGGGTGAGCAGTTCTTC
many | - | TRBJ2-3 | TRBV27 | CASSLSRDSTDTQYF | TGTGCCAGCAGTTTATCGCGGGACAGCACAGATACGCAGTATTTT
many | - | TRBJ2-3 | TRBV5-1 | CASRGDHRSDTQYF | TGCGCCAGCAGGGGGGACCATCGGTCGGATACGCAGTATTTT
many | TRBD2 | TRBJ2-4 | TRBV7-2 | CASSLPGGRNIQYF | TGTGCCAGCAGCTTACCGGGGGGGCGGAACATTCAGTACTTC
many | - | TRBJ1-1 | TRBV27 | CASSLSSREKNTEAFF | TGTGCCAGCAGTTTATCGTCCAGGGAGAAGAACACTGAAGCTTTCTTT
many | TRBD2 | TRBJ2-1 | TRBV4-2 | CASSQDWARGRDNEQFF | TGTGCCAGCAGCCAAGATTGGGCACGCGGGAGGGACAATGAGCAGTTCTTC
- | - | TRBJ2-6 | TRBV18 | CASSPYAGTGANVLTF | TGTGCCAGCTCACCATACGCAGGGACTGGGGCCAACGTCCTGACTTTC
many | - | TRBJ2-7 | TRBV6-1 | CASAAALAISYEQYF | TGTGCCAGCGCCGCGGCTCTAGCGATCTCCTACGAGCAGTACTTC
- | TRBD1 | TRBJ1-3 | TRBV7-9 | CASSSITGENRNTIYF | TGTGCCAGCAGTTCGATCACAGGGGAGAATAGAAACACCATATATTTT
once | - | TRBJ2-7 | TRBV19 | CASSIDLGSSYEQYF | TGTGCCAGTAGTATAGATCTCGGGAGCTCCTACGAGCAGTACTTC
few | - | TRBJ1-2 | TRBV19 | CASSLWNRANYGYTF | TGTGCCAGTAGTTTGTGGAACAGGGCTAACTATGGCTACACCTTC
few | - | TRBJ2-3 | TRBV12-3/TRBV12-4 | CASSFGYIDTQYF | TGTGCCAGCAGTTTTGGCTATATAGATACGCAGTATTTT
many | TRBD2 | TRBJ2-7 | TRBV3-1 | CASSQDRLAGLYEQYF | TGTGCCAGCAGCCAAGATCGGCTAGCGGGACTCTACGAGCAGTACTTC
- | - | TRBJ1-1 | TRBV9 | CASSAAGIGHTEAFF | TGTGCCAGCAGCGCGGCAGGGATCGGGCACACTGAAGCTTTCTTT
- | TRBD2 | TRBJ2-1 | TRBV6-2/TRBV6-3 | CASSYGLANEQFF | TGTGCCAGCAGTTACGGACTAGCCAATGAGCAGTTCTTC
many | - | TRBJ1-4 | TRBV3-1 | CASTPSGTSRYEKLFF | TGTGCCAGCACCCCGAGCGGGACGTCCCGCTATGAAAAACTGTTTTTT
- | - | TRBJ2-7 | TRBV9 | CASNPPTLYEQYF | TGTGCCAGCAACCCACCGACTCTATACGAGCAGTACTTC
many | TRBD2 | TRBJ2-5 | TRBV7-9 | CASSPRLGGETQYF | TGTGCCAGCAGCCCCCGATTGGGAGGGGAGACCCAGTACTTC
- | - | TRBJ1-5 | TRBV5-6 | CASSLGYRMGQPQHF | TGTGCCAGCAGCTTGGGTTACAGGATGGGGCAGCCCCAGCATTTT
- | - | TRBJ2-5 | TRBV4-2 | CASSQDLADQETQYF | TGTGCCAGCAGCCAAGATCTGGCGGACCAAGAGACCCAGTACTTC
many | - | TRBJ2-3 | TRBV28 | CASIEDHLTDTQYF | TGTGCCAGCATCGAGGACCATCTCACAGATACGCAGTATTTT
many | - | TRBJ2-1 | TRBV12-3/TRBV12-4 | CASSHRTTRNYNEQFF | TGTGCCAGCAGTCACCGAACGACTAGGAACTACAATGAGCAGTTCTTC
- | - | TRBJ1-5 | TRBV28 | CASSLMGGNQPQHF | TGTGCCAGCAGTTTAATGGGGGGAAATCAGCCCCAGCATTTT
few | - | TRBJ2-7 | TRBV20-1 | CSASENSEGYEQYF | TGCAGTGCTAGTGAAAACTCCGAGGGCTACGAGCAGTACTTC
many | - | TRBJ1-1 | TRBV12-3/TRBV12-4 | CASSPGTREAFF | TGTGCCAGCAGTCCCGGGACAAGAGAAGCTTTCTTT
- | - | TRBJ2-5 | TRBV27 | CASSKADTQETQYF | TGTGCCAGCAGCAAAGCGGACACTCAAGAGACCCAGTACTTC
many | - | TRBJ2-3 | TRBV11-2 | CASSLDYSTDTQYF | TGTGCCAGCAGCTTAGACTACAGCACAGATACGCAGTATTTT
many | - | TRBJ2-2 | TRBV11-3 | CASSPLFTGELFF | TGTGCCAGCAGCCCCCTCTTTACCGGGGAGCTGTTTTTT